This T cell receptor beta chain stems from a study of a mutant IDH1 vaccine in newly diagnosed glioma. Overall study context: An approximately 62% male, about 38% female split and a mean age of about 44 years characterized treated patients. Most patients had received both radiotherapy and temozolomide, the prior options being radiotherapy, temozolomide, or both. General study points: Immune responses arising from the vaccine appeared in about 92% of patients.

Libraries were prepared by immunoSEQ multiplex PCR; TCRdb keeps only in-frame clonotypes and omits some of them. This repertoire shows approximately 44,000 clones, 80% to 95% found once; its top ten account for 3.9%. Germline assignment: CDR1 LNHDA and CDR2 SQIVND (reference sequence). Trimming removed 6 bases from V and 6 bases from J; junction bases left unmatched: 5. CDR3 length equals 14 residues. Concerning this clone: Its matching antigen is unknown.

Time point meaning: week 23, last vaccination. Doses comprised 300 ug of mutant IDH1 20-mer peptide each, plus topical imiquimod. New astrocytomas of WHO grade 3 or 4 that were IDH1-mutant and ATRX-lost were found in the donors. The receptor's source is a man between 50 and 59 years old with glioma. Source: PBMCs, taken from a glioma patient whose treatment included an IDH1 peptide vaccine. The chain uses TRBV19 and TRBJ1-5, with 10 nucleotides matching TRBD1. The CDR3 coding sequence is TGTGCCAGTAGGTGGGACAGGGGCGGTCAGCCCCAGCATTTT. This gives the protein CASRWDRGGQPQHF.